This record looks at one T cell receptor (beta chain) sequence and its context. The antigen remains undetermined. This record comes from a study of cytomegalovirus exposure and HLA in healthy donors. Study-wide results and caveats: It was in a later analysis that TCR association rates were seen to vary by HLA locus, highest for DRB1 and lowest for HLA-C. TCR beta chains numbering 150 to 200 were designated cytomegalovirus-associated. Generally TCR sequences proved uncommon, though certain public TCRs appeared in numerous donors. Accurate predictions that matched the HLA-A and HLA-B alleles of most subjects were reportedly made from TCR beta sequences.

Vbeta (60) and Jbeta (13) primers were used in the PCR. Generated by immunoSEQ multiplex PCR, the TCRdb table keeps only in-frame clones and is missing some. Listed are about 140,000 clones; more than 0.8% falls within the top ten. Trimming shortened V by 4 bases and J by 7 bases, and 19 bases separated the two germline ends. The CDR3 covers 15 residues. Germline V gives CDR1 GTSNPN, CDR2 SVGIG (reference sequence). The TCR was taken from a male donor in good health and CMV-seronegative. What was sequenced was PBMCs. This chain links TRBV30 with TRBJ1-4; D may be TRBD1 (6 bases). The CDR3 DNA follows: TGTGCCTGGACCCATGGGGGGGGCCTAGTTGAAAAACTGTTTTTT. Amino acids: CAWTHGGGLVEKLFF. The full variable domain, its missing parts supplied by reference TRBV30 and TRBJ1-4, is SQTIHQWPATLVQPVGSPLSLECTVEGTSNPNLYWYRQAAGRGLQLLFYSVGIGQISSEVPQNLSASRPQDRQFILSSKKLLLSDSGFYLCAWTHGGGLVEKLFFGSGTQLSVL.